This TCR beta chain stems from a study of cytomegalovirus exposure and HLA in healthy donors. Overall study context: The same platform as the approximately 670 first-cohort repertoires was used for the 130 or so validation repertoires, a later analysis reported.

CDR1 is MNHEY, CDR2 SMNVEV, per germline (reference sequence). The V and J ends lost 8 bases and 6 bases respectively, with 16 bases between them. CDR3 length: 13 amino acids. This clone has a single count. No antigen is known for it. The method was immunoSEQ multiplex PCR; TCRdb's version includes in-frame clones alone and lacks a portion of them. The data show some 110,000 clones, about 82% seen once. Study-level points and caveats: Confirmation in vitro established that three CMV-associated chains were specific for CMV antigens. Listed as cytomegalovirus-associated were 150 or so TCR beta chains.

The J gene is TRBJ1-2, the V gene TRBV27; possible D gene TRBD1, 5 bases. This TCR derives from a man between 18 and 29 years old in good health and CMV-seronegative. Sequencing input: PBMCs. The CDR3, as DNA: TGTGCCAGCCGCTCATCTGGCAGGGATGGCTACACCTTC. Amino acid sequence: CASRSSGRDGYTF.